Below are 27 T cell receptor beta chains sequenced from a single sample in a study of OX40 agonist ivuxolimab in advanced cancers. The method was immunoSEQ multiplex PCR; TCRdb's version includes in-frame clones alone and lacks a portion of them. The sample yields 50,000 to 65,000 clones, approximately 86% seen once. The sample in question was CD4+ or CD8+ T cells sorted from blood, obtained in a trial of the OX40 agonist ivuxolimab. The origin of the receptors is an adult with an advanced solid tumor such as melanoma, head and neck, liver or kidney cancer.

A remark on this clone: Different DNA sequences within this sample yield the same CDR3. The genes are TRBV9 and TRBJ2-1, with unresolved D. The CDR3 has 12 residues. Per the germline V gene, CDR1 is SGDLS and CDR2 is YYNGEE. The germline V and J ends were trimmed by 0 bases and 8 bases, with 6 bases remaining between them. The CDR3 region has the DNA TGTGCCAGCAGCGTAGTTGGCGATGAGCAGTTCTTC. Protein product: CASSVVGDEQFF.

This chain links TRBV7-2 with TRBJ2-5; 7 nucleotides line up with TRBD2. This CDR3 has 14 residues. With V trimmed by 0 bases and J by 3 bases, 1 base remained unmatched. Germline assignment: CDR1 SGHTA and CDR2 FQGNSA. The CDR3 DNA follows: TGTGCCAGCAGCTTAGCGGGAGGGGAAGAGACCCAGTACTTC. Encoded protein: CASSLAGGEETQYF.

The chain links TRBV11-3 to TRBJ1-1, with a possible D match to TRBD1 (5 bases). The CDR3 loop spans 15 amino acids. CDR1 and CDR2 from the germline V gene are SGHNT and YENEEA. With 10 bases removed from V and 4 bases from J, the gap between germline ends came to 22 bases. CDR3 sequence: CATSYSGDESTEAFF. The CDR3 DNA sequence: TGTGCCACCTCCTATTCGGGGGATGAGAGCACTGAAGCTTTCTTT. Based on the CDR3 plus reference TRBV11-3 and TRBJ1-1, the full variable domain is EAGVVQSPRYKIIEKKQPVAFWCNPISGHNTLYWYLQNLGQGPELLIRYENEEAVDDSQLPKDRFSAERLKGVDSTLKIQPAELGDSAVYLCATSYSGDESTEAFFGQGTRLTVV.

This clone has just one count. The genes are TRBV6-1 and TRBJ2-2, with D hard to call. The CDR3 is made up of 15 amino acids. Per the germline V gene, CDR1 is MNHNS and CDR2 is SASEGT. Trimming took 5 bases from V and 1 from J, leaving 11 bases between them. The CDR3 coding sequence is TGTGCCAGCAGTCGATGGGCCGAGAACACCGGGGAGCTGTTTTTT. Translated: CASSRWAENTGELFF.

This clone came up a few times. The V call is TRBV11-2, the J call TRBJ1-1; tentative D call: TRBD1 (5 bases). The CDR3 is 18 residues long. Trimming left V 1 base short and J 0 bases short, with 18 bases between. Germline CDR1 SGHAT, CDR2 FQNNGV. The CDR3 is CASSLVLGKGEMNTEAFF. The CDR3, as DNA: TGTGCCAGCAGCTTAGTTTTAGGTAAAGGGGAAATGAACACTGAAGCTTTCTTT.

The chain carries TRBV4-3 and TRBJ1-3; tentatively, D is TRBD1 (6 bases). The CDR3 is made up of 15 amino acids. CDR1 and CDR2 from the germline V gene are LGHNA and YSLEER. Trimming pared 3 bases from V and 4 bases from J, leaving 13 bases between. For the CDR3, the DNA is TGCGCCAGCAGCCAGGCAAGGGGGGTCGGAAACACCATATATTTT. Its protein is CASSQARGVGNTIYF.

The chain links TRBV5-1 to TRBJ2-5, with 11 positions matching TRBD2. The CDR3 is 19 amino acids. With 4 bases clipped from V and 5 bases from J, the junction kept 19 bases outside the gene matches. Germline V gene data show CDR1 as SGHRS and CDR2 as YFSETQ. This chain's CDR3 is CASSPGSVAGGPRMETQYF. CDR3 in DNA: TGCGCCAGCAGCCCCGGAAGTGTAGCGGGAGGGCCACGTATGGAGACCCAGTACTTC.

This chain uses TRBV18 with TRBJ2-7; the D gene is possibly TRBD1 (6 bases). V was cut by 6 bases and J by 4 bases, with 13 bases left in between. The germline gives CDR1 KGHSH, CDR2 LQKENI. This CDR3 is 13 amino acids long. The CDR3 DNA reads TGTGCCAGCTCCCCGGAAGGGGGATACGAGCAGTACTTC. It encodes CASSPEGGYEQYF.

The J gene is TRBJ1-2, the V gene TRBV6-5; TRBD1 is a possible D gene (6 bases). The CDR3 sequence is 15 residues long. Germline CDR1 reads MNHEY; CDR2 reads SVGAGI. Trimming removed 6 bases at V and 3 bases at J, with 17 bases between. DNA for the CDR3: TGTGCCAGCAGCCGAACCGAGGGGGGATACTATGGCTACACCTTC. Protein sequence: CASSRTEGGYYGYTF.

J is TRBJ2-2 and V is TRBV28; D is perhaps TRBD2 (6 bases). Germline CDR1 MDHEN, CDR2 SYDVKM. Between the trimmed V and J ends, which lost 6 bases and 4 bases, there was a span of 12 bases. This CDR3 spans 14 amino acids. CDR3 in amino acids: CASRGGLSTGELFF. DNA of the CDR3: TGTGCCAGCAGGGGGGGACTTTCCACCGGGGAGCTGTTTTTT.

The V gene is TRBV5-6, the J gene TRBJ2-1; tentative D call: TRBD1 (6 bases). Germline V gives CDR1 SGHDT, CDR2 YYEEEE. The CDR3 has 13 amino acids. V shed 2 bases and J shed 5 bases, with 8 bases lying between them. The CDR3 DNA reads as TGTGCCAGCAGCTTCGGGACAAACAATGAGCAGTTCTTC. Amino acids: CASSFGTNNEQFF.

This chain joins TRBV5-5 and TRBJ1-4; the D gene is possibly TRBD1 (5 bases). The germline gives CDR1 SGHKS, CDR2 YYEKEE (reference sequence). This CDR3 has 15 residues. Trimming removed 0 bases from V and 10 bases from J, with 16 bases in between. The CDR3 loop is CASSLGAQERSKLFF. Written as DNA, the CDR3 is TGTGCCAGCAGCTTGGGGGCACAGGAGAGGTCAAAACTGTTTTTT.

This chain connects TRBV5-8 to TRBJ2-3, with D possibly being TRBD1 (5 bases). The CDR3 is made up of 16 amino acids. Trimming stripped 1 base from V and 1 base from J, with 13 bases between. The germline gives CDR1 SGHTS, CDR2 YDEGEE. CDR3 DNA: TGTGCCAGCAGCTTGTGGTTAACAGGCGGCACAGATACGCAGTATTTT. It translates to CASSLWLTGGTDTQYF. The whole variable domain, filled in from reference TRBV5-8 and TRBJ2-3, reads EAGVTQSPTHLIKTRGQQATLRCSPISGHTSVYWYQQALGLGLQFLLWYDEGEERNRGNFPPRFSGRQFPNYSSELNVNALELEDSALYLCASSLWLTGGTDTQYFGPGTRLTVL.

The chain is built from TRBV2 and TRBJ2-7; TRBD2 matches 12 bases. This CDR3 is built from 15 residues. CDR1 and CDR2 from the germline V gene are SNHLY and FYNNEI. V lost 6 bases and J lost 4; bases outside the gene matches: 7. The CDR3, as DNA: TGTGCCAGCAGGCCGACTAGCGGGGGTATTTACGAGCAGTACTTC. As protein: CASRPTSGGIYEQYF.

The gene calls are TRBV6-4 and TRBJ2-1, with D possibly matching TRBD1 (6 bases). The CDR3 is 12 amino acids. Trimming pared 6 bases from V and 9 bases from J, leaving 12 bases between. CDR1 MRHNA and CDR2 SNTAGT come from the germline V gene. The CDR3 region is CASSRLTGEQFF. CDR3 DNA: TGTGCCAGCAGCCGTTTGACAGGTGAGCAGTTCTTC.

The chain recombines TRBV27 with TRBJ1-3; D may be TRBD1 (6 bases). Germline V gene data show CDR1 as MNHEY and CDR2 as SMNVEV (reference sequence). The CDR3 has 16 amino acids. V lost 4 bases to trimming and J lost 4 bases, with 17 bases between them. The CDR3 region is CASSSTMLGAGNTIYF. The DNA of the CDR3 is TGTGCCAGCAGTTCGACTATGTTGGGGGCCGGAAACACCATATATTTT.

The DNA of the CDR3 is TGTGCCAGCAGCTTAGCAACCCCGGGGTTGGGCGAGCAGTACTTC. Encoded protein: CASSLATPGLGEQYF. This chain connects TRBV11-2 to TRBJ2-7; D is perhaps TRBD2 (5 bases). Trimming took off 1 base at V and 6 bases at J, with 16 bases between the two ends. The CDR3 is 15 residues long. Per germline, CDR1 SGHAT and CDR2 FQNNGV.

V gene TRBV19 combines with J gene TRBJ2-1; D is perhaps TRBD1 (6 bases). The CDR3 is 16 amino acids. Looked up from germline, CDR1 is LNHDA and CDR2 is SQIVND (reference sequence). V shed 1 base and J shed 1 base, with 11 bases lying between them. CDR3 region: CASSIGDTPSYNEQFF. The CDR3, as DNA: TGTGCCAGTAGTATAGGGGACACCCCGTCCTACAATGAGCAGTTCTTC. Full variable domain (rest looked up from reference TRBV19 and TRBJ2-1): DGGITQSPKYLFRKEGQNVTLSCEQNLNHDAMYWYRQDPGQGLRLIYYSQIVNDFQKGDIAEGYSVSREKKESFPLTVTSAQKNPTAFYLCASSIGDTPSYNEQFFGPGTRLTVL.

This sequence joins TRBV7-3 and TRBJ2-1; TRBD2 agrees at 7 bases. The CDR3 loop spans 13 amino acids. Germline V CDR1 and CDR2: SGHTA, FQGTGA. With 5 bases clipped from V and 7 bases from J, the junction kept 5 bases outside the gene matches. In nucleotides, the CDR3 is TGTGCCAGCAGCCCCACCGGGGGGAATGAGCAGTTCTTC. Translated, it gives CASSPTGGNEQFF.

This clone was seen only a few times. CDR3 coding DNA: TGTGCCATCAGTGCTTTGGCGGACCAAGAGACCCAGTACTTC. It is translated as CAISALADQETQYF. V gene TRBV10-3 combines with J gene TRBJ2-5; D call uncertain. From germline, CDR1 is ENHRY and CDR2 SYGVKD. Trimming shortened V by 4 bases and J by 0 bases, and 9 bases separated the two germline ends. The CDR3 runs to 14 residues.

J is TRBJ2-7 and V is TRBV27; 9 bases fit TRBD2. This CDR3 spans 15 amino acids. The V gene's germline CDR1 is MNHEY and CDR2 SMNVEV (reference sequence). With V trimmed by 1 base and J by 3 bases, 4 bases remained unmatched. Here the CDR3 DNA reads TGTGCCAGCAGTTTATATCCTAGCGGGGACTACGAGCAGTACTTC. This encodes CASSLYPSGDYEQYF.

The J gene is TRBJ1-2, the V gene TRBV7-9, with D perhaps TRBD1 (6 bases). Germline values: CDR1 SEHNR, CDR2 FQNEAQ (reference sequence). There are 14 residues in the CDR3. V was pared by 5 bases and J by 6 bases, with 16 bases between. The CDR3 spells CASSPPGHLNGYTF. CDR3 DNA: TGTGCCAGCAGCCCTCCGGGACATTTAAATGGCTACACCTTC.

The V call is TRBV19, the J call TRBJ2-1, with unresolved D. Trimming took 5 bases from V and 3 from J, leaving 2 bases between them. CDR1 and CDR2 (germline): LNHDA, SQIVND (reference sequence). The CDR3 length is 11 residues. The CDR3 DNA is TGTGCCAGTAGTCTCTACAATGAGCAGTTCTTC. Translation: CASSLYNEQFF.

The chain combines TRBV5-1 with TRBJ2-1, with D possibly called TRBD1 or TRBD2 (6 bases each). The CDR3 runs 13 residues. Germline V gene sequence: CDR1 SGHRS, CDR2 YFSETQ. Trimming left V 4 bases short and J 6 bases short, with 11 bases between. CDR3 sequence (DNA): TGCGCCAGCAGCCTGGAGGGGGGCAATGAGCAGTTCTTC. This gives the protein CASSLEGGNEQFF.

The chain joins TRBV7-2 to TRBJ2-3; TRBD2 might be the D (6 bases). The V gene's germline CDR1 is SGHTA and CDR2 FQGNSA. This CDR3 is built from 13 residues. Deletions cut 5 bases from V and 0 bases from J, with 6 bases between. CDR3 coding DNA: TGTGCCAGCAGCGGGGGGAGCACAGATACGCAGTATTTT. It translates to CASSGGSTDTQYF.

This clone turned up a few times. The chain combines TRBV5-1 with TRBJ2-7; TRBD2 is a possible D gene (6 bases). Trimming removed 3 bases from V and 5 bases from J, with 9 bases in between. Germline V gene data show CDR1 as SGHRS and CDR2 as YFSETQ. The length of the CDR3 is 12 residues. CDR3 residues: CASSWGLDEQYF. The CDR3 DNA sequence: TGCGCCAGCAGCTGGGGACTGGACGAGCAGTACTTC. The full variable domain, in which reference TRBV5-1 and TRBJ2-7 provide the parts outside the CDR3, is KAGVTQTPRYLIKTRGQQVTLSCSPISGHRSVSWYQQTPGQGLQFLFEYFSETQRNKGNFPGRFSGRQFSNSRSEMNVSTLELGDSALYLCASSWGLDEQYFGPGTRLTVT.

The J gene is TRBJ1-1, the V gene TRBV5-1; tentative D call: TRBD1 (5 bases). V was shortened by 4 bases and J by 0 bases, with 16 bases between the two germline ends. Germline V gene sequence: CDR1 SGHRS, CDR2 YFSETQ. This CDR3 region has 16 residues. The CDR3 DNA reads TGCGCCAGCAGCCCTATAGTGACAGCCTTGAACACTGAAGCTTTCTTT. Translated: CASSPIVTALNTEAFF.